The text below deals with one T cell receptor (beta chain). Its antigen is not identified. This CDR3 fails to terminate in the conserved phenylalanine or tryptophan, so it likely reflects a read error. There are 16 residues in the CDR3. Looked up from germline, CDR1 is MDHEN and CDR2 is SYDVKM. The junction had 7 bases not matched to a gene; V was cut back by 4 bases and J by 1 base. Three rounds of nested PCR, following a modified ARM-PCR protocol, produced the TCRbeta library. Via MiXCR, TCRdb re-called the multiplex PCR reads, giving one row per CDR3 protein. The sample lists approximately 79,000 distinct CDR3 sequences, about 66% occurring once. The sample originates from a study of tumor and adjacent non-tumor tissue in lung cancer. About the research overall: Stage I to III disease affected over nine men and about five women aged about 30 to 76. Approximately 4.2 million productive TCRbeta reads were obtained per sample on average.

No cell sorting was done before RNA was extracted from the tissue. Study outcomes and limitations: Significantly higher TCR diversity was found in tumor than normal lung.

This clonotype was sampled from a man aged 65 to 85 with non-small cell lung cancer. The V call is TRBV28, the J call TRBJ1-5, with 7 positions matching TRBD1. The sample taken for sequencing was lung tumor tissue. In DNA form, the CDR3 reads TGTGCCAGCAGTTCCCGACAGGGTGGGAGCAATCAGCCCCAGCATTCT. It is translated as CASSSRQGGSNQPQHS.